A selection of T cell receptor beta chains follows, all from one sample in a study of T cells in localized non-small cell lung cancer. TCRdb's table, derived via immunoSEQ multiplex PCR, lists solely in-frame clones and lacks some. There are around 41,000 clones in the sample; 85% to 90% occur only once, and 7.1% lies in the top ten. The specimen comprised peripheral blood, sampled before any cancer treatment. These receptors originate from a woman between 18 and 55 years old with stage III lung adenocarcinoma. The conserved cysteine and the conserved F or W are not part of the CDR3 here.

J gene	V gene	CDR3 protein
TRBJ1-1	TRBV18	ASSRRDPDLKAF
TRBJ1-1	TRBV6-1	ASNPTGSTEAF
TRBJ2-6	TRBV4-1	ASNSGPGANVLT
TRBJ1-1	TRBV5-5	ASSLAGRNTEAF
TRBJ1-1	TRBV5-1	ASSLFSGKVGFSAEAF
TRBJ1-2	TRBV25-1	ASQGGSEGYT
TRBJ1-2	TRBV6-1	ASSEMVGGLGTGGSDGYT
TRBJ1-2	TRBV7-3	ASSTRTGDGYT
TRBJ1-2	TRBV6-1	ASSSGGYIYGYT
TRBJ2-2	TRBV5-4	ASSSGTSFTGELF
TRBJ2-2	TRBV4-1	ASSPVGEIWGERTGELF
TRBJ2-4	TRBV19	ASSLDGLAQNIQY
TRBJ2-4	TRBV7-9	ASSPGPSPLNIQY
TRBJ2-1	TRBV29-1	SVVRGGSYNEQF
TRBJ2-7	TRBV15	ATSRDKARGYEQY
TRBJ1-3	TRBV29-1	SVVQGAGNTIY
TRBJ2-5	TRBV7-3	ASSLDSGSQETQY
TRBJ2-1	TRBV7-2	ASSLASRGRQGPSYNEQF
TRBJ1-1	TRBV5-6	ASSWHSEAF
TRBJ2-7	TRBV18	ASSLVDNYEQY
TRBJ2-7	TRBV13	ASSFRQGSSYGQY
TRBJ1-1	TRBV6-4	ASSEQETTEAF
TRBJ2-3	TRBV7-9	ASSPPFRVGDTQY
TRBJ2-1	TRBV11-2	ASTFWSVATNEQF
TRBJ1-1	TRBV27	ASSFRVGTEAF
TRBJ2-2	TRBV29-1	SVLKSGTGELF
TRBJ2-1	TRBV5-1	ASSLGTGVREQF
TRBJ2-5	TRBV11-2	ASSGRDYVKETQY
TRBJ2-1	TRBV7-3	ASSPTRGFYNEQF
TRBJ2-1	TRBV9	ASSERGTSGSSYNEQF
TRBJ2-1	TRBV11-2	ASSIGLAGGLDEQF
TRBJ1-5	TRBV18	ASSPEQQGNQPQH
TRBJ2-7	TRBV19	ASSLASGPYEQY
TRBJ1-2	TRBV6-5	ASSYYGTDYGYT
TRBJ1-1	TRBV6-5	ASSYQTGKAF
TRBJ1-1	TRBV19	AVGRDGEAF
TRBJ2-2	TRBV7-9	ASRDTADQPPTGELF
TRBJ2-7	TRBV27	ASGNPYEQY
TRBJ2-6	TRBV7-8	ASSTTGAGANVLT
TRBJ1-4	TRBV25-1	ASSQTGVGEKLF
TRBJ2-7	TRBV6-5	ASSYGGQGFYEQY
TRBJ1-1	TRBV5-5	ASSSRGVWNTEAF
TRBJ1-5	TRBV2	ASGRDRGGENQPQH
TRBJ2-2	TRBV2	ASSGLYIDREHTGELF
TRBJ1-5	TRBV19	ASSKQGVSQPQH
TRBJ2-1	TRBV5-6	ASSAAGGSYNEQF
TRBJ2-7	TRBV9	ASSTAQDEEQY
TRBJ1-2	TRBV5-1	ASSLEGSRPGRGVSANYGYT
TRBJ2-3	TRBV18	ASSPSGTDTQY
TRBJ2-1	TRBV2	ASSGGAAYNEQF
TRBJ1-2	TRBV5-1	ASSDGQGAKGYT
TRBJ1-2	TRBV29-1	SPLFPRRAHWVYGYT
TRBJ2-5	TRBV6-6	ASSRDRGQETQY
TRBJ2-5	TRBV27	ASSLSGRVPETQY
TRBJ1-3	TRBV7-9	ASSFGQGAGNTIY
TRBJ1-1	TRBV5-4	ASSFNTEAF
TRBJ2-1	TRBV5-1	ASSLAGGNNEQF
TRBJ2-5	TRBV19	ASSRTGGGQETQY